These 21 T cell receptor beta chains were sequenced from one sample in a study of metastatic and nonmetastatic thyroid tumors. Each patient went into thyroid surgery without having received any treatment. TCRdb recomputed clones from the PCR reads via MiXCR. Of roughly 45,000 clones detected, about 3.2% appear once; the ten largest clones hold more than 7.5%. The sample taken for sequencing was blood. These receptors were obtained from a female donor with papillary thyroid cancer or a benign thyroid nodule (not recorded which). Some clones in this sample may be carry-over from other donors' samples.

Many counts were recorded for this clone. The chain employs TRBV5-4 and TRBJ2-1; D not certain. The CDR3 is made up of 13 amino acids. Trimming removed 2 bases from V and 9 bases from J, with 12 bases in between. CDR1 and CDR2 from the germline V gene are SGHNT and YYREEE (reference sequence). CDR3 loop: CASSFPMPGEQFF. The DNA for the CDR3 is TGTGCCAGCAGCTTTCCGATGCCCGGTGAGCAGTTCTTC.

This clone was seen a handful of times. The rearrangement joins TRBV28 to TRBJ2-3, with D perhaps matching TRBD2 (6 bases). The CDR3 loop spans 16 amino acids. Trimming pared 6 bases from V and 5 bases from J, leaving 21 bases between. CDR1 and CDR2 (germline): MDHEN, SYDVKM. CDR3 in DNA: TGTGCCAGCAGCTTAAATAGCGGAACTTTCAAAGATACGCAGTATTTT. This codes for CASSLNSGTFKDTQYF.

This clone was observed a few times. The chain recombines TRBV24-1 with TRBJ2-3; 9 bases line up with TRBD2. The V gene's germline CDR1 is KGHDR and CDR2 SFDVKD. With V trimmed by 12 bases and J by 2 bases, 2 bases remained unmatched. The CDR3 consists of 12 residues. For the CDR3, the DNA is TGTGCCTCTAGCGGGACCACAGATACGCAGTATTTT. Translation: CASSGTTDTQYF.

As to this clone: At one end, the junction sequence differs from germline, possibly due to a read error. V usage is TRBV28 and J usage is TRBJ2-1; 8 bases are a match to TRBD2. CDR1 MDHEN and CDR2 SYDVKM come from the germline V gene. The CDR3 consists of 20 residues. CDR3 DNA: TGTGCCACCACCCCTTTAGGTAGGACTAGCAGGAGACCCTCCTACAATGTGCAGTTCTTC. Encoded protein: CATTPLGRTSRRPSYNVQFF.

This clone has just a few counts. The chain carries TRBV6-1 and TRBJ1-2; perhaps TRBD1 as D (5 bases). This CDR3 is 16 amino acids long. V was trimmed by 5 bases and J by 2 bases, leaving 18 bases between them. Germline assignment: CDR1 MNHNS and CDR2 SASEGT. CDR3 region: CASSPTPRGFNYGYTF. CDR3 coding DNA: TGTGCCAGCAGTCCAACTCCGCGGGGGTTCAACTATGGCTACACCTTC.

This clone appeared a few times. One end of the junction varies from germline; a read error may be responsible. The chain employs TRBV20-1 and TRBJ1-2; 9 bases agree with TRBD1. The germline V gene has CDR1 DFQATT and CDR2 SNEGSKA (reference sequence). CDR3 length equals 13 residues. The CDR3, as DNA: TGCAGTGCTTGGGACAGGGTGAACTATGGCCACACCTTC. It translates to CSAWDRVNYGHTF.

This clone was detected ten times or more. A read error is possible here, since a much larger clone lies one base away. The V gene is TRBV30, the J gene TRBJ1-2, with 9 bases matching TRBD1. Trimming cost V 3 bases and J 6 bases; bases outside gene matches: 11. This CDR3 contains 15 residues. Germline V gene sequence: CDR1 GTSNPN, CDR2 SVGIG (reference sequence). The DNA of the CDR3 is TGTGCCTGGAGGGGGGCACAGGGGGCCGGCCATGGCTACACCTTC. This gives the protein CAWRGAQGAGHGYTF.

Written as DNA, the CDR3 is TGTGCCACCAGTGGAAAAGACAACACCGGGGAGCTGTTTTTT. Translated: CATSGKDNTGELFF. V is TRBV24-1 and J is TRBJ2-2; D remains ambiguous. The CDR3 is made up of 14 amino acids. V lost 5 bases, J lost 2 bases, and 8 bases lay in between. Germline V gives CDR1 KGHDR, CDR2 SFDVKD.

This clone occurred many times. This chain joins TRBV11-2 and TRBJ2-4; 7 bases are shared with TRBD2. This CDR3 has 14 residues. Germline V lookup: CDR1 SGHAT, CDR2 FQNNGV. With V trimmed by 1 base and J by 12 bases, 9 bases remained unmatched. The CDR3 DNA reads as TGTGCCAGCAGCTTAGCAAGGGAGGGGACGGATCAGTACTTC. Protein: CASSLAREGTDQYF. Variable domain in full (rest from reference TRBV11-2 and TRBJ2-4): EAGVAQSPRYKIIEKRQSVAFWCNPISGHATLYWYQQILGQGPKLLIQFQNNGVVDDSQLPKDRFSAERLKGVDSTLKIQPAKLEDSAVYLCASSLAREGTDQYFGAGTRLSVL.

This chain connects TRBV6-5 to TRBJ2-7; 12 bases map to TRBD1. The CDR3 has 18 residues. CDR1 is MNHEY and CDR2 is SVGAGI in the germline V gene. With V trimmed by 6 bases and J by 3 bases, 15 bases remained unmatched. The CDR3 sequence is CASSFSGQGATTVYEQYF. CDR3 in DNA: TGTGCCAGCAGCTTCTCGGGACAGGGGGCGACTACGGTCTACGAGCAGTACTTC.

This clone is medium-sized (0.01 to 0.1%) within its sample. This chain joins TRBV20-1 and TRBJ2-1; possibly TRBD2 for D (5 bases). CDR3 length: 16 residues. Looked up from germline, CDR1 is DFQATT and CDR2 is SNEGSKA (reference sequence). V shed 0 bases and J shed 4 bases, with 16 bases lying between them. CDR3 in amino acids: CSARDDRRGQYNEQFF. DNA for the CDR3: TGCAGTGCTAGAGACGACCGGAGAGGGCAGTACAATGAGCAGTTCTTC.

This clone showed up many times. The chain employs TRBV6-4 and TRBJ2-1; TRBD2 aligns across 11 bases. V lost 3 bases to trimming and J lost 4 bases; unmatched junction nucleotides: 5. From germline, CDR1 is MRHNA and CDR2 SNTAGT. The CDR3 has 16 amino acids. The CDR3 loop reads CASSDLAGGGYNEQFF. The DNA for the CDR3 is TGTGCCAGCAGTGATCTAGCGGGGGGAGGTTACAATGAGCAGTTCTTC.

CDR3: CATSSLISSGGEYSTDTQYF. In DNA, the CDR3 is TGTGCCACCAGCAGCCTTATATCTAGCGGGGGGGAATATAGCACAGATACGCAGTATTTT. The chain joins TRBV15 to TRBJ2-3, with 12 nucleotides matching TRBD2. The CDR3 contains 20 residues. Per germline, CDR1 LNHNV and CDR2 YYDKDF (reference sequence). Unmatched junction bases numbered 13, after V lost 3 bases and J lost 0 bases.

This chain joins TRBV28 and TRBJ2-5; D is unclear. The CDR3 loop spans 13 amino acids. Trimming stripped 6 bases from V and 1 base from J, with 9 bases between. Germline loops: CDR1 MDHEN, CDR2 SYDVKM. DNA of the CDR3: TGTGCCAGCAGCAACAGTGGCCAAGAGACCCAGTACTTC. It translates to CASSNSGQETQYF.

The chain has TRBV20-1 and TRBJ2-3; D uncertain. With 0 bases removed from V and 2 bases from J, the gap between germline ends came to 12 bases. CDR3 size: 15 residues. Germline lookup yields CDR1 DFQATT and CDR2 SNEGSKA (reference sequence). The chain's CDR3 is CSARDITSSTDTQYF. CDR3 DNA sequence: TGCAGTGCTAGAGACATAACTTCCTCCACAGATACGCAGTATTTT.

V is TRBV15 and J is TRBJ2-1; D uncertain. Germline CDR1 reads LNHNV; CDR2 reads YYDKDF (reference sequence). The CDR3 sequence is 13 residues long. The V end lost 3 bases, the J end lost 4 bases, and 7 bases lay between the germline ends. The CDR3 protein is CATSRIDYNEQFF. The CDR3 DNA is TGTGCCACCAGCAGGATCGATTACAATGAGCAGTTCTTC.

This clone appeared a few times. CDR3 DNA: TGTGCCAGCAGCTTAAGCTCCACTAGCGGGAGGTGGGGGACCGGGGAGCTGTTTTTT. It specifies CASSLSSTSGRWGTGELFF. V gene TRBV7-3 combines with J gene TRBJ2-2; 12 bases match TRBD2. With 1 base clipped from V and 5 bases from J, the junction kept 11 bases outside the gene matches. The CDR3 contains 19 residues. Germline values: CDR1 SGHTA, CDR2 FQGTGA.

The chain has TRBV19 and TRBJ1-6; TRBD1 matches at 8 bases. V was clipped by 7 bases and J by 6 bases; unmatched bases: 2. The CDR3 has 13 residues. Germline V gene sequence: CDR1 LNHDA, CDR2 SQIVND (reference sequence). The DNA of the CDR3 is TGTGCCAGTACGGGACAGGTTAATTCACCCCTCCACTTT. This gives the protein CASTGQVNSPLHF.

This clone has only a few counts. The chain links TRBV19 to TRBJ1-6; tentatively, D is TRBD1 (6 bases). V was clipped by 6 bases and J by 8 bases, with 14 bases between them. This CDR3 comprises 14 residues. The germline CDR1 and CDR2 sequences are LNHDA and SQIVND (reference sequence). CDR3 protein: CASRMGRGDSPLHF. CDR3 bases: TGTGCCAGTAGAATGGGCAGGGGAGATTCACCCCTCCACTTT.

This clone has only a few counts. The chain is built from TRBV5-1 and TRBJ1-2; no clear D. The V end lost 5 bases, the J end lost 2 bases, and 13 bases lay between the germline ends. Germline CDR1 SGHRS, CDR2 YFSETQ. CDR3 length: 14 residues. DNA for the CDR3: TGCGCCAGCAGGGAAGCAACTACCAACTATGGCTACACCTTC. This translates into CASREATTNYGYTF.

This chain uses TRBV5-1 with TRBJ2-1; D unresolved. CDR1 is SGHRS, CDR2 YFSETQ, per germline. Deletions cut 3 bases from V and 0 bases from J, with 16 bases between. This CDR3 spans 17 amino acids. The CDR3 is CASSSSSKVSSYNEQFF. The DNA of the CDR3 is TGCGCCAGCAGCTCCTCTTCCAAGGTCAGCTCCTACAATGAGCAGTTCTTC.